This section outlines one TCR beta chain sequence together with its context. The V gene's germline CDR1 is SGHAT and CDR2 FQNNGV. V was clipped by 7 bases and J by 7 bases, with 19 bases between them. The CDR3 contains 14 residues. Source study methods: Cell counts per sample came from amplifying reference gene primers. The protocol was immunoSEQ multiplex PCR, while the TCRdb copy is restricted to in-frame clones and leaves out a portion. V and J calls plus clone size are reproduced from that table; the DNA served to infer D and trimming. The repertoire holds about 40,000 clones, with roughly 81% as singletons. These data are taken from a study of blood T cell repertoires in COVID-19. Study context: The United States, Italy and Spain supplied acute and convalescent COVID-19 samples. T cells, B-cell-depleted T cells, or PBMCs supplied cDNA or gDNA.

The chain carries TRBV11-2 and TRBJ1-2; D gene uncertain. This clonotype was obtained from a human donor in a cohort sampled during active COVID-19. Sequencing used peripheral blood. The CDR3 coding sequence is TGTGCCAGCAATCCAGCCCCTCAGCGGCGTGGCTACACCTTC. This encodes CASNPAPQRRGYTF. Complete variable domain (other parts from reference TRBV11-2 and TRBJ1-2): EAGVAQSPRYKIIEKRQSVAFWCNPISGHATLYWYQQILGQGPKLLIQFQNNGVVDDSQLPKDRFSAERLKGVDSTLKIQPAKLEDSAVYLCASNPAPQRRGYTFGSGTRLTVV.